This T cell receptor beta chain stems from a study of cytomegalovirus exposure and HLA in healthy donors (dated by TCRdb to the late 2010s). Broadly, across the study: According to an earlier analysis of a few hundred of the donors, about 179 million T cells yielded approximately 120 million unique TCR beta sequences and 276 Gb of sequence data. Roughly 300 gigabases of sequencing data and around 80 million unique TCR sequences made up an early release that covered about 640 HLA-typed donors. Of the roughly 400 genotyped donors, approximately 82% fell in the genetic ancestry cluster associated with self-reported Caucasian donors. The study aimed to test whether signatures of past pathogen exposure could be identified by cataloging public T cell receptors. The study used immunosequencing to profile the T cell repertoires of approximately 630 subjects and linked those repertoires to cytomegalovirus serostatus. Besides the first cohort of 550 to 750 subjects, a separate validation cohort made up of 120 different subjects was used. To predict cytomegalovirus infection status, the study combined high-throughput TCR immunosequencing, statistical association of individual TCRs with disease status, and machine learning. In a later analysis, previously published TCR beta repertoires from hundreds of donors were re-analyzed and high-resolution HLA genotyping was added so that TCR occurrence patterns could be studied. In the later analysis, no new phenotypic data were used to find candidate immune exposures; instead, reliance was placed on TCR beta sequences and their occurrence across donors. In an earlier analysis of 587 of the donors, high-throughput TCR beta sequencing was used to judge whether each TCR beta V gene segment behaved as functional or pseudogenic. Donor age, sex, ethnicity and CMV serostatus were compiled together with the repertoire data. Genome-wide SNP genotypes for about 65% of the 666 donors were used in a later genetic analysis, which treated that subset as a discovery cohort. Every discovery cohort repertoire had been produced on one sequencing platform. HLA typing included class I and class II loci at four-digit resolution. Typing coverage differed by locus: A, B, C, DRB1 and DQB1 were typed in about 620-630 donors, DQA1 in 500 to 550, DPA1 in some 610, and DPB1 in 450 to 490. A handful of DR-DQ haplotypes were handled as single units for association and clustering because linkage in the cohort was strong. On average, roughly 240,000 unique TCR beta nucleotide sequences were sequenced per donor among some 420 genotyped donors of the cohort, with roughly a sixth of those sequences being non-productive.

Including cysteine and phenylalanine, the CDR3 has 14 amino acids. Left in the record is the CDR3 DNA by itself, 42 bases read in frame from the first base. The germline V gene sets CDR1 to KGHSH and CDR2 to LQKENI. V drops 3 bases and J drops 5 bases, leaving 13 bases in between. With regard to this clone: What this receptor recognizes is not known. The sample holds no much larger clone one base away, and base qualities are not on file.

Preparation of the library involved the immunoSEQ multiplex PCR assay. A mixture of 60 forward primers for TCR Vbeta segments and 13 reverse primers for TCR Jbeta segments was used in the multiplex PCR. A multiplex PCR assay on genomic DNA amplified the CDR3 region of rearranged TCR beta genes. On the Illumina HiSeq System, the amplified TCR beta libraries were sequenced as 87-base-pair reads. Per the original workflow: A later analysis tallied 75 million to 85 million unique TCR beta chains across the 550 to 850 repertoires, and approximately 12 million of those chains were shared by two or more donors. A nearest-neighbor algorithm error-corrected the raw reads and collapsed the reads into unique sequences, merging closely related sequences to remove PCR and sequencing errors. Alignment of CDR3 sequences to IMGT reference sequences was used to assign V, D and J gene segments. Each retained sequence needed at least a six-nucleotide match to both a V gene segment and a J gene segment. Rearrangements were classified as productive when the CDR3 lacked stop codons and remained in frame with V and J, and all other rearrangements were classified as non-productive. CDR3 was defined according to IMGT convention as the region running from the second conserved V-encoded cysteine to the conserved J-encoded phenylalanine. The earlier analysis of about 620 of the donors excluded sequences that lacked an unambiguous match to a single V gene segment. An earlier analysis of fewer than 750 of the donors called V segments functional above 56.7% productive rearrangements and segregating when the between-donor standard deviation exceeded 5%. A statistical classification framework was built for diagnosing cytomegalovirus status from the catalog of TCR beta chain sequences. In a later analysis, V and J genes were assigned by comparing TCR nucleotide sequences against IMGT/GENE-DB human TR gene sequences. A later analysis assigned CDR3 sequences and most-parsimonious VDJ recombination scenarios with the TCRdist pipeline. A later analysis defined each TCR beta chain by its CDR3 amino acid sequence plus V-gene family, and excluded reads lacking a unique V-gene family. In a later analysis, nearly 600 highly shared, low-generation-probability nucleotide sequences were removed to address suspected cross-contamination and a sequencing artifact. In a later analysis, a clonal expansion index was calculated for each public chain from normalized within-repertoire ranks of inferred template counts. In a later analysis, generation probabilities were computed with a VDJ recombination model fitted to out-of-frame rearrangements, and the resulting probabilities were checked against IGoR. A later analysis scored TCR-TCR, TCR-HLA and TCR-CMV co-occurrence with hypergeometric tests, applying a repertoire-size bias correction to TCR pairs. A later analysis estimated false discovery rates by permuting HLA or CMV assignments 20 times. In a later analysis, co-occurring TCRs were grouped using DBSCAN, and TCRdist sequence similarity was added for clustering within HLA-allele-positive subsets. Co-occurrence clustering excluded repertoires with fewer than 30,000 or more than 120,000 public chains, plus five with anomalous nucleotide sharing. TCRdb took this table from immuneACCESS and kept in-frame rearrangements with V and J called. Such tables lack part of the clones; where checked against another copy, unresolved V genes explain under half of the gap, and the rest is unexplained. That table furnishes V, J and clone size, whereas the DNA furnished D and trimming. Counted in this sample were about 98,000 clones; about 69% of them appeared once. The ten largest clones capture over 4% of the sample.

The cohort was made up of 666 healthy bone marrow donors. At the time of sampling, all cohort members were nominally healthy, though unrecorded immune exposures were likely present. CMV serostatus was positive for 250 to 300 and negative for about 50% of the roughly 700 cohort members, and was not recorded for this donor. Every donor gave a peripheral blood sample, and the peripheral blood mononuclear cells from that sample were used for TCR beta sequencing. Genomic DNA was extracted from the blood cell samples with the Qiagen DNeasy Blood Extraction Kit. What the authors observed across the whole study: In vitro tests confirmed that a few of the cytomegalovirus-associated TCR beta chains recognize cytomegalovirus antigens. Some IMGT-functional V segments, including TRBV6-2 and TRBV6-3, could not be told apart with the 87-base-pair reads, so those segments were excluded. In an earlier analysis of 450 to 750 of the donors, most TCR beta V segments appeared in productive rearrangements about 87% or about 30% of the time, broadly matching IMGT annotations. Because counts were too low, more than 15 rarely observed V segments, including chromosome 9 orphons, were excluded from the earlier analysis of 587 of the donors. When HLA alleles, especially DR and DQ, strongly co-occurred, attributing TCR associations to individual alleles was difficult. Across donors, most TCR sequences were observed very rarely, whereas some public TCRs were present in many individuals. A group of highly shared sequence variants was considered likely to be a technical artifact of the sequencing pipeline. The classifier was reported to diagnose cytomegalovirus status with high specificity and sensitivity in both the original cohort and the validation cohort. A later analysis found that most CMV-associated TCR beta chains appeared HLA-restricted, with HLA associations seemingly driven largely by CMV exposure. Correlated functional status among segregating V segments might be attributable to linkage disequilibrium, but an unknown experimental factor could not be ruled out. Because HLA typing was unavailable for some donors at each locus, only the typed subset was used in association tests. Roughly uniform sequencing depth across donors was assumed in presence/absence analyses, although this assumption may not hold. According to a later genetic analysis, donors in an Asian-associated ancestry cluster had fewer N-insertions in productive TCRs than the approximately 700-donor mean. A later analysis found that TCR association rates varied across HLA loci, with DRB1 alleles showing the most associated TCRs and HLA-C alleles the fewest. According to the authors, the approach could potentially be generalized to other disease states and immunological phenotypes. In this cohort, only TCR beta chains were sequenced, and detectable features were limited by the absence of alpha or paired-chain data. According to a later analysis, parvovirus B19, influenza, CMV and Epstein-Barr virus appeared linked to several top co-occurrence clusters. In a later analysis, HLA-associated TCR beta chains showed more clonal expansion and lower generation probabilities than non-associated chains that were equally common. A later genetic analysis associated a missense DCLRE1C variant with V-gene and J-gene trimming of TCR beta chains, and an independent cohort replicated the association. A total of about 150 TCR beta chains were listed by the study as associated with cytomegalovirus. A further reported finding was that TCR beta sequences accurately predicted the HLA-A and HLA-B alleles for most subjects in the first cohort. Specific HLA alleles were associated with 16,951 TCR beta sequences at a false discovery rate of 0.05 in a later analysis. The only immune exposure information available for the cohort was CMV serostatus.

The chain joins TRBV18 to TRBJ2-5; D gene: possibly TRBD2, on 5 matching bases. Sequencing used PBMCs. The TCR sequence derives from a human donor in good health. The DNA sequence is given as TGTGCCAGCTCACCGACTACTTCCCCGGAGACCCAGTACTTC. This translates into CASSPTTSPETQYF.